This T cell receptor (beta chain) emerged from a study of T cell responses to AZD1222 COVID-19 vaccine. This clone appeared a single time. Sequenced by immunoSEQ multiplex PCR; TCRdb stores in-frame clones only, minus some. Among 95,000 to 150,000 clones, about nine tenths were seen once, and the ten largest hold roughly 4%. The CDR3 is 14 residues long. With 6 bases removed from V and 5 bases from J, the gap between germline ends came to 13 bases. Germline assignment: CDR1 MNHEY and CDR2 SVGAGI. This material consisted of peripheral blood, taken on day 0 of AZD1222 vaccination. This receptor was obtained from an adult in good health. The chain combines TRBV6-5 with TRBJ1-4; D gene uncertain. The DNA of the CDR3 is TGTGCCAGCAGGAAAGGCAGCGGGAATGAAAAACTGTTTTTT. Residues: CASRKGSGNEKLFF.